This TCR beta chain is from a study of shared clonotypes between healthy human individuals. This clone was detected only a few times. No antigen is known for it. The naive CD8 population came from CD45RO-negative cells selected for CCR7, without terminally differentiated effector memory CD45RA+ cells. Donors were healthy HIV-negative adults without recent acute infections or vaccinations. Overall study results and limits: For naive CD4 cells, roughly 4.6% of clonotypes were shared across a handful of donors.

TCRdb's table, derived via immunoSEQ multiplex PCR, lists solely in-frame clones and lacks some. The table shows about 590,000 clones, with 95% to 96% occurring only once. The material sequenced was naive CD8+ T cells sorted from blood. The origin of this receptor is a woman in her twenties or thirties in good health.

CDR3 in amino acids: CASRGGTSYEQFF. The CDR3 region has the DNA TGTGCCAGCAGGGGTGGGACTTCCTATGAGCAGTTCTTC. This chain uses TRBV27 with TRBJ2-1; D is possibly TRBD2 (6 bases). The CDR3 contains 13 residues. Germline V gene sequence: CDR1 MNHEY, CDR2 SMNVEV (reference sequence). V was pared by 6 bases and J by 8 bases, with 14 bases between.